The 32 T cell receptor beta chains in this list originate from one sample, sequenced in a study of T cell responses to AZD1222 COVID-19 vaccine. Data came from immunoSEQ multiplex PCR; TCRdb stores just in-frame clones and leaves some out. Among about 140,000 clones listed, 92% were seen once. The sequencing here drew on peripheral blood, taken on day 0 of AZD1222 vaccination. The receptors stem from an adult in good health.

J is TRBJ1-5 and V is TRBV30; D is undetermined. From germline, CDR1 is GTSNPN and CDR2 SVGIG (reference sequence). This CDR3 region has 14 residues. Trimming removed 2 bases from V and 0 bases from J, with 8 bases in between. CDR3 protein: CAWSKDYSNQPQHF. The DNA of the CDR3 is TGTGCCTGGAGTAAAGATTATAGCAATCAGCCCCAGCATTTT.

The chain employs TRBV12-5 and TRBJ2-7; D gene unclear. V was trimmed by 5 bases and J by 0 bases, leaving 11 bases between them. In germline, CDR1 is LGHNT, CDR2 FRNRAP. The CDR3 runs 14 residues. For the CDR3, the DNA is TGTGCTAGTGGTCCCTCCGACGGCTCCTACGAGCAGTACTTC. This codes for CASGPSDGSYEQYF.

For the CDR3, the DNA is TGTGCCTGGAGTACGGGACTAATCAAAGATACGCAGTATTTT. This translates into CAWSTGLIKDTQYF. V is TRBV30 and J is TRBJ2-3; 7 bases map to TRBD2. The length of the CDR3 is 14 residues. The V and J ends lost 2 bases and 5 bases, in that order; junction bases with no gene match: 7. Germline V gene data show CDR1 as GTSNPN and CDR2 as SVGIG (reference sequence).

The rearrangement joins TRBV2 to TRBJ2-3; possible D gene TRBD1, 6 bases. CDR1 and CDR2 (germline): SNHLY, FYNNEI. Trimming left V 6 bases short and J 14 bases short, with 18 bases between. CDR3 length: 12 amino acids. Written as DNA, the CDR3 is TGTGCCAGCAGGAGGGTTACCGGACAGACGTATTTT. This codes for CASRRVTGQTYF. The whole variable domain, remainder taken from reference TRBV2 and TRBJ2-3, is EPEVTQTPSHQVTQMGQEVILRCVPISNHLYFYWYRQILGQKVEFLVSFYNNEISEKSEIFDDQFSVERPDGSNFTLKIRSTKLEDSAMYFCASRRVTGQTYFGPGTRLTVL.

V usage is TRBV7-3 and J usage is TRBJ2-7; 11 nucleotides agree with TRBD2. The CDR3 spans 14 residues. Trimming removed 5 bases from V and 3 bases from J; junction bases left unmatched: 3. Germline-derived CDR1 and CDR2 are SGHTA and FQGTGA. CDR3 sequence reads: CASSATSGSYEQYF. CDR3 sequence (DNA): TGTGCCAGCAGCGCCACTAGCGGGAGCTACGAGCAGTACTTC.

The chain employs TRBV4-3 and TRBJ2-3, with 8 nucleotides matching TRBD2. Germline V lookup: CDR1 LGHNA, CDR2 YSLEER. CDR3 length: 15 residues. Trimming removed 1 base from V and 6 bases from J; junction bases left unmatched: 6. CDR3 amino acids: CASSQVSAGEDTQYF. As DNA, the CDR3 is TGCGCCAGCAGCCAAGTATCAGCGGGAGAGGATACGCAGTATTTT.

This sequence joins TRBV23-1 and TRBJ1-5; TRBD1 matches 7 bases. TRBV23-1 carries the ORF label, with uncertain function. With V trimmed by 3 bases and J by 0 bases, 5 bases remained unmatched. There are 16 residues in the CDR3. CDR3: CASSQTTGNSNQPQHF. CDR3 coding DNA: TGCGCCAGCAGTCAGACGACAGGGAATAGCAATCAGCCCCAGCATTTT.

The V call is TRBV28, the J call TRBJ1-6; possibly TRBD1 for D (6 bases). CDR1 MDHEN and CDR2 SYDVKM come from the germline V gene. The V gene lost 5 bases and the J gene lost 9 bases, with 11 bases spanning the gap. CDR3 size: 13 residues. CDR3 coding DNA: TGTGCCAGCAGTGGGGGCGAGGGTTCACCCCTCCACTTT. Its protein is CASSGGEGSPLHF. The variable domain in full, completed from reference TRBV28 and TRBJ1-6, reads DVKVTQSSRYLVKRTGEKVFLECVQDMDHENMFWYRQDPGLGLRLIYFSYDVKMKEKGDIPEGYSVSREKKERFSLILESASTNQTSMYLCASSGGEGSPLHFGNGTRLTVT.

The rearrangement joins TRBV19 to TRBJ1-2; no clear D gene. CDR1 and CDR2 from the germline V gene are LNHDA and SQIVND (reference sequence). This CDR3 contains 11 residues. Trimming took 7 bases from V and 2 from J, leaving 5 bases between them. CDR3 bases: TGTGCCAGTATGTTCAACTATGGCTACACCTTC. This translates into CASMFNYGYTF.

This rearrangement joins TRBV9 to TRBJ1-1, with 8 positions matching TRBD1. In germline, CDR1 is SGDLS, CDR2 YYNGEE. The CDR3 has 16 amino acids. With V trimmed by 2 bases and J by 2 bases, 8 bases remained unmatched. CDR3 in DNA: TGTGCCAGCAGCGTCAGGGGGCCGAACGGAAACACTGAAGCTTTCTTT. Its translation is CASSVRGPNGNTEAFF.

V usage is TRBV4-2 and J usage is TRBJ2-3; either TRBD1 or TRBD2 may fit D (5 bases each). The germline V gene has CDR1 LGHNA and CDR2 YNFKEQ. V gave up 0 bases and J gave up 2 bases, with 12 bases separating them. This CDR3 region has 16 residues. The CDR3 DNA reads TGTGCCAGCAGCCAAGATCCGGGACGCTACACAGATACGCAGTATTTT. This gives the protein CASSQDPGRYTDTQYF.

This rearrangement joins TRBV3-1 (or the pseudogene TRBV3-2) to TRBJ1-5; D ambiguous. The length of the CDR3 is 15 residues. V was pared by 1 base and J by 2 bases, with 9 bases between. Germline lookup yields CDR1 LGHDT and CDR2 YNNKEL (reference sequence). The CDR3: CASSQARSGNQPQHF. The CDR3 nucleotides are TGTGCCAGCAGCCAAGCGAGGAGTGGCAATCAGCCCCAGCATTTT.

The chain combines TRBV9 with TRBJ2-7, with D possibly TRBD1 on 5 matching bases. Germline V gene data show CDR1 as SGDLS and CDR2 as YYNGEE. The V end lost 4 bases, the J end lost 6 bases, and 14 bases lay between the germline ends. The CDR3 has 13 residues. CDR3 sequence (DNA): TGTGCCAGCAGCCTAGGGGCTTTCGGCGAGCAGTACTTC. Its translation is CASSLGAFGEQYF.

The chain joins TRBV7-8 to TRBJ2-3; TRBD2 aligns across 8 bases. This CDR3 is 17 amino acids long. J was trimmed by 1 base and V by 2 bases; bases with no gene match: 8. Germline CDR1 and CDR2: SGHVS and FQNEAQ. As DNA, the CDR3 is TGTGCCAGCAGCTTAACCGGGGGGGGCGGACGCACAGATACGCAGTATTTT. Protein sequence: CASSLTGGGGRTDTQYF.

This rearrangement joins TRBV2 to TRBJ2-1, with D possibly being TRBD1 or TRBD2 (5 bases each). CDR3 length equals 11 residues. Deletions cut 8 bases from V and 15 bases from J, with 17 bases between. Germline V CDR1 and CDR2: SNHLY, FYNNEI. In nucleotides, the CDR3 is TGTGCCAGCGATGGGGGTACAATCCCGTTCTTC. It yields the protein CASDGGTIPFF.

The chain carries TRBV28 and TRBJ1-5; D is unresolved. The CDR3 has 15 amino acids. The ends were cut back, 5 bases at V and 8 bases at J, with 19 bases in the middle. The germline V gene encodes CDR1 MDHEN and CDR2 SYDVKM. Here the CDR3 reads CASSDWTERFEPQHF. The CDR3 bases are TGTGCCAGCAGTGATTGGACGGAGAGGTTTGAGCCCCAGCATTTT.

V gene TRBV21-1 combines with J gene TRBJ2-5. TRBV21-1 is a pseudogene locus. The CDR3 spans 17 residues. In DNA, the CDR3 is TGTGCCAGCAGCAAGGTCGGGCGGCTCCCACCCCAAGAGACCCAGTACTTC. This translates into CASSKVGRLPPQETQYF.

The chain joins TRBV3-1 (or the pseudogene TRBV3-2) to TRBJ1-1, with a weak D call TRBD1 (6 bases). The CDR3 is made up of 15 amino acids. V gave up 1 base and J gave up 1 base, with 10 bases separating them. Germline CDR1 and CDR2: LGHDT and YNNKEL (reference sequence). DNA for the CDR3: TGTGCCAGCAGCCAAGTGCCGGGGGCGAACACTGAAGCTTTCTTT. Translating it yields CASSQVPGANTEAFF.

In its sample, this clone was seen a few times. CDR3 bases: TGTGCCAGCAGCGCAAACAGGGGGTTCAGCTTGTTCTTC. Translated, it gives CASSANRGFSLFF. This chain joins TRBV9 and TRBJ2-1; 8 bases align to TRBD1. Germline CDR1 and CDR2: SGDLS and YYNGEE. V lost 3 bases and J lost 15; bases outside the gene matches: 11. CDR3 size: 13 residues.

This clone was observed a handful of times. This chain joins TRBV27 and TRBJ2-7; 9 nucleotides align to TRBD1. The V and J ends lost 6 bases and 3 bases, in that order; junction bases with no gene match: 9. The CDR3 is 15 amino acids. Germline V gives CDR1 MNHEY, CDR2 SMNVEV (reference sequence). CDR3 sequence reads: CASREVQGADYEQYF. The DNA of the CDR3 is TGTGCCAGCAGGGAAGTACAGGGGGCCGACTACGAGCAGTACTTC.

CDR3 sequence reads: CASSQPGLTTSYEQYF. CDR3 nucleotide sequence: TGTGCCAGCAGCCAACCGGGACTAACCACTTCCTACGAGCAGTACTTC. The J gene is TRBJ2-7, the V gene TRBV3-1 (or the pseudogene TRBV3-2), with TRBD2 matching over 7 bases. The germline V gene has CDR1 LGHDT and CDR2 YNNKEL (reference sequence). CDR3 length: 16 amino acids. Losses at the gene ends were 2 bases for V and 1 base for J; bases not matched to a gene: 8.

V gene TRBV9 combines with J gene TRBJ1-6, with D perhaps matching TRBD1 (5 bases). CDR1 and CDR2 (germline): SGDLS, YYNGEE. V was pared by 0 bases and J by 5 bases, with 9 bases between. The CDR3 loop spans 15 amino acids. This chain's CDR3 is CASSVGQGNNSPLHF. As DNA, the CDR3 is TGTGCCAGCAGCGTAGGGCAGGGCAATAATTCACCCCTCCACTTT.

The CDR3: CASSLLTSGLPYF. In DNA, the CDR3 is TGTGCCAGCAGCTTACTGACTAGCGGGCTGCCGTACTTC. V gene TRBV7-9 combines with J gene TRBJ2-4, with 10 bases aligning to TRBD2. After removal of 2 bases from V and 15 bases from J, the junction contained 7 bases not matched to a gene. Germline V gene sequence: CDR1 SEHNR, CDR2 FQNEAQ (reference sequence). This CDR3 is built from 13 residues. Based on the CDR3 plus reference TRBV7-9 and TRBJ2-4, the full variable domain is DTGVSQNPRHKITKRGQNVTFRCDPISEHNRLYWYRQTLGQGPEFLTYFQNEAQLEKSRLLSDRFSAERPKGSFSTLEIQRTEQGDSAMYLCASSLLTSGLPYFGAGTRLSVL.

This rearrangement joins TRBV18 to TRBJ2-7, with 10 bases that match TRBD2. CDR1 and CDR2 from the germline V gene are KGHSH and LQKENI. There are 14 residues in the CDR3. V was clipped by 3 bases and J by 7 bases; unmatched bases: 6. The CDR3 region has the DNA TGTGCCAGCTCACCCTCAGCGGGGGGGGATGAGCAGTACTTC. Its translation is CASSPSAGGDEQYF.

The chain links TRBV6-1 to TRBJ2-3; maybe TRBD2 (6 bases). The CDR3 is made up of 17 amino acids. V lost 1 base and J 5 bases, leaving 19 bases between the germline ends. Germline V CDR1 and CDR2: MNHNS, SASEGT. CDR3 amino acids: CASSEVLAGLGGDTQYF. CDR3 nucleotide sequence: TGTGCCAGCAGTGAAGTTTTGGCGGGACTTGGGGGAGATACGCAGTATTTT.

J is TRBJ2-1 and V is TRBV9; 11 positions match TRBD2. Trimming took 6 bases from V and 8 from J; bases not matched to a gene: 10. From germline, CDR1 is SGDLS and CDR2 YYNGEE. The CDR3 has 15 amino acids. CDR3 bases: TGTGCCAGCAACCCCACTAGCGGGAGAATAGATGAGCAGTTCTTC. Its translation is CASNPTSGRIDEQFF.

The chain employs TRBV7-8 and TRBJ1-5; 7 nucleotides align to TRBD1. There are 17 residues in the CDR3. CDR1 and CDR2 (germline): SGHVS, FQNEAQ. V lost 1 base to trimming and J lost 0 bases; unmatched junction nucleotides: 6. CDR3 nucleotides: TGTGCCAGCAGCTTAGTCGTGACAGGGTATAGCAATCAGCCCCAGCATTTT. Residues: CASSLVVTGYSNQPQHF.

This CDR3 is CASSVYSGIENIQYF. CDR3 sequence (DNA): TGTGCCAGCAGCGTCTATAGCGGGATTGAAAACATTCAGTACTTC. The chain employs TRBV7-9 and TRBJ2-4; 8 bases match TRBD2. Trimming at V came to 5 bases and at J to 5 bases, leaving 8 bases not matched to a gene. CDR3 size: 15 residues. The V gene's germline CDR1 is SEHNR and CDR2 FQNEAQ (reference sequence).

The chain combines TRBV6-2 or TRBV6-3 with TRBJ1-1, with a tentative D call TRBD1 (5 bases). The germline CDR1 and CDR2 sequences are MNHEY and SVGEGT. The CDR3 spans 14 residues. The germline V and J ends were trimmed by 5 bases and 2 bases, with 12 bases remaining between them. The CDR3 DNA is TGTGCCAGCAGTAGCCCTGGGGCCAACACTGAAGCTTTCTTT. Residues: CASSSPGANTEAFF.

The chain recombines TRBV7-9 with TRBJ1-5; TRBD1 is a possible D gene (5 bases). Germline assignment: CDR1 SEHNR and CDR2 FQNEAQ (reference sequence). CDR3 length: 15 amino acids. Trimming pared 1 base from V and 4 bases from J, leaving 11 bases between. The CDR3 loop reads CASSLVGTVNQPQHF. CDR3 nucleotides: TGTGCCAGCAGCTTAGTGGGGACCGTAAATCAGCCCCAGCATTTT. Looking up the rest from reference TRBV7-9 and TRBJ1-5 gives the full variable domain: DTGVSQNPRHKITKRGQNVTFRCDPISEHNRLYWYRQTLGQGPEFLTYFQNEAQLEKSRLLSDRFSAERPKGSFSTLEIQRTEQGDSAMYLCASSLVGTVNQPQHFGDGTRLSIL.

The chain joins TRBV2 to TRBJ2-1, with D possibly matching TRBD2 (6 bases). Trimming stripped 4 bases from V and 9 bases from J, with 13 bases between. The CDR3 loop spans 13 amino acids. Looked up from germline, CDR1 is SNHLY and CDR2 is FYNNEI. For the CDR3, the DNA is TGTGCCAGCAGTGTGCGGGAATTGAGTGAGCAGTTCTTC. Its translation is CASSVRELSEQFF.

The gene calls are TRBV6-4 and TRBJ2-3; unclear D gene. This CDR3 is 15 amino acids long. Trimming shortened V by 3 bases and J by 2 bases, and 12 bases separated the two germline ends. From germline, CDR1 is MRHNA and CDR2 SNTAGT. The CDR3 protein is CASSESSVPTDTQYF. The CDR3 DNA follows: TGTGCCAGCAGTGAATCGTCCGTCCCCACAGATACGCAGTATTTT.